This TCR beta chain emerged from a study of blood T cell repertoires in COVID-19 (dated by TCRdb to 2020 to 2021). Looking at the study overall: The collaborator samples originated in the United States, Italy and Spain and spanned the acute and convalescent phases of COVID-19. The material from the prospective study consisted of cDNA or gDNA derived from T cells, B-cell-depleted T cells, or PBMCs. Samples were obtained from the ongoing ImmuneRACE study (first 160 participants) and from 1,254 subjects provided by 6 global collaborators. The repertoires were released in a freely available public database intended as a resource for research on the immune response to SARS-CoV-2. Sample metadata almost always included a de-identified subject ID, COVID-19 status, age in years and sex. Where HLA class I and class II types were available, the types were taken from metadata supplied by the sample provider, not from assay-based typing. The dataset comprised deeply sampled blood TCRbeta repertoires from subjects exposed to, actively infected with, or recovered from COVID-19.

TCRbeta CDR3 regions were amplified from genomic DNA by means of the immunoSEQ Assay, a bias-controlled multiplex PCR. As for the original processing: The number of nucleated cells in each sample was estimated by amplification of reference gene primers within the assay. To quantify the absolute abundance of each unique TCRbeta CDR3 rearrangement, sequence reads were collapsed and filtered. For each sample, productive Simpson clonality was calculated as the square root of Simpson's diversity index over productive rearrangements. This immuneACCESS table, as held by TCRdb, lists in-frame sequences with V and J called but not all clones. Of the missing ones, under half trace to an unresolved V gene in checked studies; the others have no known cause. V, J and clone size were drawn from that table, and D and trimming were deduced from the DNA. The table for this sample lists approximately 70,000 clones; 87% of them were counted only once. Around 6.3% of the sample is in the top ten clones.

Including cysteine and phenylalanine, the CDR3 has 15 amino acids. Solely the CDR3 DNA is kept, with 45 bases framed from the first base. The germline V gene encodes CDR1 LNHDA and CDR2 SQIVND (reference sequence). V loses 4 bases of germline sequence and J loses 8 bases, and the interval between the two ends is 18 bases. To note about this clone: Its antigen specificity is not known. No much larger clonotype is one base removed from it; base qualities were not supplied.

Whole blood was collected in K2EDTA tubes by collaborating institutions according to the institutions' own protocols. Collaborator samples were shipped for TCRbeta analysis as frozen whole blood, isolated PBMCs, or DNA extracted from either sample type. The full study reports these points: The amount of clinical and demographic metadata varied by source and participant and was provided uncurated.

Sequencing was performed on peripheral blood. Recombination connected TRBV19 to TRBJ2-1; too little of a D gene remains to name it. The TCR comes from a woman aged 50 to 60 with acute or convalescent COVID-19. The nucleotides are TGTGCCAGTAGTACGACCGCTCAGCGTCTTCATGAGCAGTTCTTC. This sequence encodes CASSTTAQRLHEQFF.